This TCR beta chain derives from a study of glioma-infiltrating T cells after dendritic cell vaccination. Overall study: Between about 2003 and 2013, patients got autologous tumor lysate-pulsed dendritic cell vaccines.

Before vaccination, two weeks after the third vaccination, and at progression, PBMC were collected. Amplification used 60 V beta primers and 13 J beta primers. TCRdb's table, derived via immunoSEQ multiplex PCR, lists solely in-frame clones and lacks some. The table includes more than 95,000 clones, about four fifths detected once. Regarding this clone: What it binds is not known.

The CDR3 sequence is 15 residues long. Per the germline V gene, CDR1 is SGHTA and CDR2 is FQGNSA. Trimming left V 5 bases short and J 2 bases short, with 16 bases between. Overall study results and limits: TCR clonality showed no direct relationship with survival.

The sequencing here drew on blood, taken before dendritic cell vaccination. The clonotype originates from a human donor with glioblastoma. The V call is TRBV7-2, the J call TRBJ2-7; D is possibly TRBD1 (5 bases). In DNA form, the CDR3 reads TGTGCCAGCAGCCTAGACAGTGAGACCGCCTACGAGCAGTACTTC. Translating it yields CASSLDSETAYEQYF.